Listed below are T cell receptor beta chains from one sample, sequenced in a study of T-cell memory formation after mild COVID-19. TCRdb called the 5' RACE reads again in MiXCR, with one record for every CDR3 protein. The sample includes roughly 250,000 distinct CDR3 sequences, about 17% of them seen just once. The sequencing sample was made of PBMCs or a T cell subset sorted from them (not recorded which). These receptors came from a man aged 18 to 29 who had mild COVID-19 (a few samples of this study predate the infection). Cell type and time point are not known. Both conserved end residues are part of each CDR3. The D gene is left open where the match is weak. Size tells how often a clone was seen (once, few, many) or the class of an expanded clone, and some rows leave it out.

J | size | D | V | CDR3 | DNA
TRBJ2-3 | . | . | TRBV5-1 | CASSFLGAPDTQYF | TGCGCCAGCAGCTTTCTAGGGGCCCCAGATACGCAGTATTTT
TRBJ1-6 | few | TRBD1 | TRBV9 | CASSPSWRIDRVLSNPLHF | TGTGCCAGCAGCCCCTCCTGGAGAATAGACAGGGTTCTTTCAAACCCCCTCCACTTT
TRBJ1-5 | few | TRBD1 | TRBV12-3/TRBV12-4 | CASSVGTGNQPQHF | TGTGCCAGCAGCGTAGGGACAGGCAATCAGCCCCAGCATTTT
TRBJ2-3 | . | TRBD2 | TRBV7-3 | CASSRVGTNTDTQYF | TGTGCCAGCAGCCGTGTGGGGACTAATACAGATACGCAGTATTTT
TRBJ1-6 | . | . | TRBV5-1 | CASSLEARGNSPLHF | TGCGCCAGCAGCTTGGAGGCTCGAGGGAATTCACCCCTCCACTTT
TRBJ1-5 | . | . | TRBV7-2 | CASSLNSLGNSNQPQHF | TGTGCCAGCAGCTTAAACAGTCTCGGCAATAGCAATCAGCCCCAGCATTTT
TRBJ1-5 | . | . | TRBV7-9 | CASSRWGAKEQPKHF | TGTGCCAGCAGCCGTTGGGGGGCGAAGGAACAGCCCAAGCATTTT
TRBJ2-5 | . | TRBD2 | TRBV27 | CASSRGGRVGETQYF | TGTGCCAGCTCGCGGGGGGGCCGAGTGGGAGAGACCCAGTACTTC
TRBJ1-2 | few | . | TRBV5-1 | CASSSSPSLTNYGYTF | TGCGCCAGCAGCTCCAGCCCTTCCCTTACTAACTATGGCTACACCTTC
TRBJ2-1 | . | . | TRBV5-1 | CASSLSGLYNEQFF | TGCGCCAGCAGCCTTTCGGGCTTATACAATGAGCAGTTCTTC
TRBJ2-7 | . | . | TRBV6-2/TRBV6-3 | CASSWGHYEQYF | TGTGCCAGCAGCTGGGGCCACTACGAGCAGTACTTC
TRBJ2-5 | . | TRBD2 | TRBV20-1 | CSASTSSGRQETQYF | TGCAGTGCTAGTACCTCTAGCGGGAGACAAGAGACCCAGTACTTC
TRBJ2-2 | few | . | TRBV7-2 | CASSIRTGPNTGELFF | TGTGCCAGCAGCATCCGGACGGGGCCCAACACCGGGGAGCTGTTTTTT
TRBJ1-1 | few | . | TRBV9 | CASSPQTAMNTEAFF | TGTGCCAGCAGCCCCCAGACAGCCATGAACACTGAAGCTTTCTTT
TRBJ1-1 | . | . | TRBV5-1 | CASSLYVNTEAFF | TGCGCCAGCAGCTTGTATGTGAACACTGAAGCTTTCTTT
TRBJ1-2 | few | . | TRBV10-3 | CAISEAGPLNGYTF | TGTGCCATCAGTGAGGCAGGGCCATTGAATGGCTACACCTTC
TRBJ2-7 | . | . | TRBV15 | CATRLPGTYEQYF | TGTGCCACCAGATTGCCAGGGACCTACGAGCAGTACTTC
TRBJ2-7 | few | . | TRBV11-2 | CASSVRVGQYF | TGTGCCAGCAGCGTCAGGGTCGGGCAGTACTTC
TRBJ1-5 | few | . | TRBV7-2 | CASSPQGLQPQHF | TGTGCCAGCAGCCCTCAGGGTTTACAGCCCCAGCATTTT
TRBJ2-3 | . | TRBD1 | TRBV19 | CASRLTGTDTQYF | TGTGCCAGTAGATTGACAGGGACAGATACGCAGTATTTT
TRBJ1-6 | . | . | TRBV11-2 | CASSLGRADLHF | TGTGCCAGCAGCTTAGGGCGGGCTGACCTCCACTTT
TRBJ2-2 | few | . | TRBV5-1 | CASSSGQSAGELFF | TGCGCCAGCAGCTCGGGACAATCGGCCGGGGAGCTGTTTTTT